This TCR beta chain comes out of a study of cytomegalovirus exposure and HLA in healthy donors. The study's findings and limits: HLA allele associations emerged for 15,000 to 20,000 TCR beta sequences in a later analysis, at 0.05 false discovery rate.

This clone was recorded only once. Antigen specificity is unknown. The PCR contained 60 Vbeta and 13 Jbeta primers. Sequencing was performed with immunoSEQ multiplex PCR; in TCRdb, only in-frame clones are kept and a portion is missing. The sample lists some 170,000 clones, roughly 80% occurring once. The CDR3 loop spans 15 amino acids. V shed 5 bases and J 7 bases; nucleotides not matched to a gene: 8. CDR1 LNHDA and CDR2 SQIVND come from the germline V gene (reference sequence). The clonotype was recovered from a woman in her 30s in good health and CMV-seropositive. Sequenced sample: PBMCs. The chain combines TRBV19 with TRBJ1-5, with TRBD1 identical over 10 bases. The CDR3 nucleotides are TGTGCCAGTAGTTCCGGGACAGGGGCTCAACAGCCCCAGCATTTT. This translates into CASSSGTGAQQPQHF.